The clone carrying this T cell receptor beta chain was seen only once. The antigen is undetermined. The record originates from a study of CD8 T cells in ankylosing spondylitis. One entry per CDR3 protein, called by TCRdb with MiXCR from the 5' RACE reads. In the table there are under 170,000 distinct CDR3 sequences, around 45% of which are singletons. The CDR3 extends over 14 amino acids. With 2 bases removed from V and 2 bases from J, the gap between germline ends came to 9 bases. Looked up from germline, CDR1 is SGHTA and CDR2 is FQGNSA. Study-level findings and limits: In ankylosing spondylitis patients, matched synovial fluid reportedly showed significant enrichment of disease-linked clones.

Sequencing was performed on synovial fluid, either unsorted or a sorted T cell fraction (not recorded which). The V gene is TRBV7-2, the J gene TRBJ1-1, with D perhaps matching TRBD1 (5 bases). The sequence was collected from a male donor with ankylosing spondylitis. Here the CDR3 reads CASSLWGRNTEAFF. As DNA, the CDR3 is TGTGCCAGCAGCTTATGGGGCCGAAACACTGAAGCTTTCTTT.